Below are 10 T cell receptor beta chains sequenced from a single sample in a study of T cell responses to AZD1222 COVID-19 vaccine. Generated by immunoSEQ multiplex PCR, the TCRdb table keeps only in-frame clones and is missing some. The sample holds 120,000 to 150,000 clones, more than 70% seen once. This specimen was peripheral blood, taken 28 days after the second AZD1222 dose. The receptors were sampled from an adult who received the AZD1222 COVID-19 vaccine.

CDR3 DNA sequence: TGTGCCAGCAATTCACCCGGGAGCCGAGAGACCCAGTACTTC. Its protein product is CASNSPGSRETQYF. The V and J genes are TRBV28 and TRBJ2-5, with D possibly matching TRBD2 (6 bases). V lost 7 bases, J lost 4 bases, and 16 bases lay in between. Looked up from germline, CDR1 is MDHEN and CDR2 is SYDVKM. The CDR3 is 14 residues long.

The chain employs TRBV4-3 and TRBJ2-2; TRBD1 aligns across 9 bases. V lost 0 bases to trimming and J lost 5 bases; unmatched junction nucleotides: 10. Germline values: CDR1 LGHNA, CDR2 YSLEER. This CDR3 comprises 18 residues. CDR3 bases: TGCGCCAGCAGCCAAGATCCCACACAGGGGGCGATGACCGGGGAGCTGTTTTTT. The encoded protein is CASSQDPTQGAMTGELFF.

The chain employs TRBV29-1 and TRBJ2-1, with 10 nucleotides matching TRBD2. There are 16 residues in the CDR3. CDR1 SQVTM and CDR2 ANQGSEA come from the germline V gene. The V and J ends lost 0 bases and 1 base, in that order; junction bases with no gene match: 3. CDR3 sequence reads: CSVEEWTSGSYNEQFF. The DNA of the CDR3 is TGCAGCGTTGAAGAGTGGACTAGCGGTTCCTACAATGAGCAGTTCTTC.

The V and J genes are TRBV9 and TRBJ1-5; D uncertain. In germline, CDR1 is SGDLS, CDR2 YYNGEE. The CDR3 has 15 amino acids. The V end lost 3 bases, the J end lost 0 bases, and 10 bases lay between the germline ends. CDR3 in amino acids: CASSGAGYSNQPQHF. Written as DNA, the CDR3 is TGTGCCAGCAGCGGGGCAGGTTATAGCAATCAGCCCCAGCATTTT.

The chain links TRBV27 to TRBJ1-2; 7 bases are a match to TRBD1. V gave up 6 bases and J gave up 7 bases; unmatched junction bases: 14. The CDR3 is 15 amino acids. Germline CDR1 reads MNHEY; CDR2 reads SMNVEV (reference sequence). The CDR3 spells CASSPLTTGVGGYTF. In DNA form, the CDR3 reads TGTGCCAGCAGCCCCTTGACTACAGGGGTAGGTGGCTACACCTTC.

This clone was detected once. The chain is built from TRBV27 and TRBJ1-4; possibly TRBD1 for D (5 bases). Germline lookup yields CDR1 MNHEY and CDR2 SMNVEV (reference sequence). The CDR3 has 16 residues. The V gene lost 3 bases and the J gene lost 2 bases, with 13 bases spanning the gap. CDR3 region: CASSFEGWGTNEKLFF. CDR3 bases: TGTGCCAGCAGTTTCGAGGGATGGGGGACTAATGAAAAACTGTTTTTT.

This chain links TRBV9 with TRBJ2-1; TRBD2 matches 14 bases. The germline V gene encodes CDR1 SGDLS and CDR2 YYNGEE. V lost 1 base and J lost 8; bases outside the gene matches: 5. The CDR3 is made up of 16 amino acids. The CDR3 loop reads CASSVRGTSGSHEQFF. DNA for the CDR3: TGTGCCAGCAGCGTACGGGGGACTAGCGGGAGCCATGAGCAGTTCTTC.

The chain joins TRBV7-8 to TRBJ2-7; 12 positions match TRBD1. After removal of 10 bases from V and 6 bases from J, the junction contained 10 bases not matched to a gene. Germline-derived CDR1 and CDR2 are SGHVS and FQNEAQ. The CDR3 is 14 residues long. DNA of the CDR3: TGTGCCACCAGACCGGGACAGGGGGCTGGCGAGCAGTACTTC. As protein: CATRPGQGAGEQYF. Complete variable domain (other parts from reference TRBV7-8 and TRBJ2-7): GAGVSQSPRYKVAKRGQDVALRCDPISGHVSLFWYQQALGQGPEFLTYFQNEAQLDKSGLPSDRFFAERPEGSVSTLKIQRTQQEDSAVYLCATRPGQGAGEQYFGPGTRLTVT.

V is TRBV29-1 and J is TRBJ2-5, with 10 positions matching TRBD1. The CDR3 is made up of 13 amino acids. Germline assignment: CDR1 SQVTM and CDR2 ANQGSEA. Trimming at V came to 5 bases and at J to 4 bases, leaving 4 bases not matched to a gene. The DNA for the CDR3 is TGCAGCGTTCGTGGGACAGGGGTAGAGACCCAGTACTTC. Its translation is CSVRGTGVETQYF.

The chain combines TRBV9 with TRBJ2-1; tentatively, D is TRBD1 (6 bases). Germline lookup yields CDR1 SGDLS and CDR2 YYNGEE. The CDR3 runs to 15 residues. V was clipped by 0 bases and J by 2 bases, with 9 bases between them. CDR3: CASSVARQAYNEQFF. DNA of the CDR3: TGTGCCAGCAGCGTAGCTCGACAGGCCTACAATGAGCAGTTCTTC.